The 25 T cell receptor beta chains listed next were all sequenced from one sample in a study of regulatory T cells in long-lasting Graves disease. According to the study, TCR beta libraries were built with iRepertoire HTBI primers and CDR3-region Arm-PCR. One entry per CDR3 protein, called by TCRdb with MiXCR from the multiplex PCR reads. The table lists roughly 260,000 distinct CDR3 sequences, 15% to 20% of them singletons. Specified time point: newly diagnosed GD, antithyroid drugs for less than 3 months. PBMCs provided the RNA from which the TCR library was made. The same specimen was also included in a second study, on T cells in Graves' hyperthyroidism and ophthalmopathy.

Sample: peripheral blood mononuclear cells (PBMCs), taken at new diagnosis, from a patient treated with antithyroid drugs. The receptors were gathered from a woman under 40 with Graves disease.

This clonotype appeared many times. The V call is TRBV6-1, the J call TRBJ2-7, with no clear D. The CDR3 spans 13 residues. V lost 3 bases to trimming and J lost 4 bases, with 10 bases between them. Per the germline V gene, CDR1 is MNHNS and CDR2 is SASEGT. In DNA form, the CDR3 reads TGTGCCAGCAGTGATCTCCATTCTTACGAGCAGTACTTC. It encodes CASSDLHSYEQYF.

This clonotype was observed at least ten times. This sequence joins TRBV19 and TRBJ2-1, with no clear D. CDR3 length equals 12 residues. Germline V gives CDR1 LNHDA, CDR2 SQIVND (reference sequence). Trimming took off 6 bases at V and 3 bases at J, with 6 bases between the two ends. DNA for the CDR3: TGTGCCAGTAGCGAAGTCTACAATGAGCAGTTCTTC. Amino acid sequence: CASSEVYNEQFF.

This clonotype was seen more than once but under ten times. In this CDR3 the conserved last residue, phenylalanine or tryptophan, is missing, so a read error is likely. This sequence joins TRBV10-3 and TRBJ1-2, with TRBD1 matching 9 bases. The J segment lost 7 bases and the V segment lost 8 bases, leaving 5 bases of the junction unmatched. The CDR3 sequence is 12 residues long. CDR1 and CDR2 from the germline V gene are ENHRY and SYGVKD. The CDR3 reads CAIWGQGFGYTL. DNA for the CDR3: TGTGCCATCTGGGGACAGGGCTTTGGCTACACCCTC.

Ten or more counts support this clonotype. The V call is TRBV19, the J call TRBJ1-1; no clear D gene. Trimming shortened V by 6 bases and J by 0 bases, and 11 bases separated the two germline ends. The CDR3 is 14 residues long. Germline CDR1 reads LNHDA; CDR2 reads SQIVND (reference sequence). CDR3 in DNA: TGTGCCAGTAGCACCAATGACATGAACACTGAAGCTTTCTTT. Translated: CASSTNDMNTEAFF.

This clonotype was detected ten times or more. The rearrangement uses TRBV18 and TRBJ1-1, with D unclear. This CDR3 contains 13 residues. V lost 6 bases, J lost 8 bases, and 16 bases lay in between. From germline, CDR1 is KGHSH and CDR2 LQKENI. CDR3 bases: TGTGCCAGCTCGCCAATTTTACATGGCGAAGCTTTCTTT. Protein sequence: CASSPILHGEAFF.

The CDR3 DNA reads TGTGCCAGCAGTTTAAGTCCGGGACAGAGCACAGATACGCAGTATTTT. Residues: CASSLSPGQSTDTQYF. The rearrangement uses TRBV28 and TRBJ2-3; TRBD1 matches at 7 bases. The trim removed 2 bases at V and 0 bases at J, leaving 5 bases unmatched. From germline, CDR1 is MDHEN and CDR2 SYDVKM. This CDR3 comprises 16 residues.

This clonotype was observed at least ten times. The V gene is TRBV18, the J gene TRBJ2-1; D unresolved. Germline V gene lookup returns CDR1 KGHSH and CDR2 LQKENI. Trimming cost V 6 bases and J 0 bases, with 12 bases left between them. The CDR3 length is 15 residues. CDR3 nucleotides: TGTGCCAGCTCGCTCGGGTCAAGCTCCTACAATGAGCAGTTCTTC. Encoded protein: CASSLGSSSYNEQFF.

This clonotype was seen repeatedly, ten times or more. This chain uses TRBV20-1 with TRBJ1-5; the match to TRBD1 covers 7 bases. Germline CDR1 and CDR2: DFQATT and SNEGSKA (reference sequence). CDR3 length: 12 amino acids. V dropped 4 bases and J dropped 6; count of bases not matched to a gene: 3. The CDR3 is CSATQGSQPQHF. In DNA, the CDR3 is TGCAGTGCTACACAGGGGAGTCAGCCCCAGCATTTT.

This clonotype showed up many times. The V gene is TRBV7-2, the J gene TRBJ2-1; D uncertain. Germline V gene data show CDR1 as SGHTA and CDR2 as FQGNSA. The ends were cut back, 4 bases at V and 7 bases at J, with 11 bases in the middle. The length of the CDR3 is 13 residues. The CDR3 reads CASSSRRGNEQFF. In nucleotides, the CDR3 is TGTGCCAGCAGCTCCAGACGAGGTAATGAGCAGTTCTTC.

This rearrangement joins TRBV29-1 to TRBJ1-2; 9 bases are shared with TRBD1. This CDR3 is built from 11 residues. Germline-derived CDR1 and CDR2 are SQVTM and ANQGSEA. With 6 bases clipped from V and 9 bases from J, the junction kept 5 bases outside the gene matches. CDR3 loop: CSVGQGHCYTF. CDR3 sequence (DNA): TGCAGCGTCGGACAGGGGCATTGCTACACCTTC. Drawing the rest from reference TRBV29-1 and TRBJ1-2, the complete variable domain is SAVISQKPSRDICQRGTSLTIQCQVDSQVTMMFWYRQQPGQSLTLIATANQGSEATYESGFVIDKFPISRPNLTFSTLTVSNMSPEDSSIYLCSVGQGHCYTFGSGTRLTVV.

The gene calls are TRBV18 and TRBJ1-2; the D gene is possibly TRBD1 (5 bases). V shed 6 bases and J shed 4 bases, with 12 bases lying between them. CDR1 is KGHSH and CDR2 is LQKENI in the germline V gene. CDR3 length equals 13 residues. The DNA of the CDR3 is TGTGCCAGCTCTTTGTCCGGGACCTATGGCTACACCTTC. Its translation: CASSLSGTYGYTF.

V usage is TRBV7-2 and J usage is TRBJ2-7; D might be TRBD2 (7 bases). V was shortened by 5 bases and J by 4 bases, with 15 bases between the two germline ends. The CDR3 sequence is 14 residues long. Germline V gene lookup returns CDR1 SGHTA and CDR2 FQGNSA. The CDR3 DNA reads TGTGCCAGCAGCGGGGGGGCCGCTATTTACGAGCAGTACTTC. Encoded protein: CASSGGAAIYEQYF.

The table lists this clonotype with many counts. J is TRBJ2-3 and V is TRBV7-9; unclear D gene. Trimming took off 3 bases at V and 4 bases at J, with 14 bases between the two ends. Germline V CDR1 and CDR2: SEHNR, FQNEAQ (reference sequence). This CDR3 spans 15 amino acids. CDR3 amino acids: CASSFNMGSSDTQYF. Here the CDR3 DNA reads TGTGCCAGCAGCTTTAATATGGGGTCCTCAGATACGCAGTATTTT.

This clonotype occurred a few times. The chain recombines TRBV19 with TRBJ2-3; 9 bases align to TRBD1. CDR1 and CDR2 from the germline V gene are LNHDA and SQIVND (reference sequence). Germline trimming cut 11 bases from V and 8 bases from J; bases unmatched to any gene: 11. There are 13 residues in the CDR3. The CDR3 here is CASLGQGQGTQYF. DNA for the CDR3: TGTGCCTCCTTGGGACAGGGTCAAGGTACGCAGTATTTT.

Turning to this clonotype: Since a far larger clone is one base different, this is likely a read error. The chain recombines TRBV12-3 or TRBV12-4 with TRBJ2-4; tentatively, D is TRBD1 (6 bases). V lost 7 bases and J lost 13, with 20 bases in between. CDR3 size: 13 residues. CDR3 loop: CASNPGQNNEQYF. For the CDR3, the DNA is TGTGCCAGCAATCCGGGACAAAACAATGAGCAGTACTTC.

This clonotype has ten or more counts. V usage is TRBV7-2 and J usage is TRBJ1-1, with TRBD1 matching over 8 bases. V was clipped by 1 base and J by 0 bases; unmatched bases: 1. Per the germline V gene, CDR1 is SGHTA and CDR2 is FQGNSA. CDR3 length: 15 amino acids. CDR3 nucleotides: TGTGCCAGCAGCTTAGGGACAGGGTTGAACACTGAAGCTTTCTTT. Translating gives CASSLGTGLNTEAFF.

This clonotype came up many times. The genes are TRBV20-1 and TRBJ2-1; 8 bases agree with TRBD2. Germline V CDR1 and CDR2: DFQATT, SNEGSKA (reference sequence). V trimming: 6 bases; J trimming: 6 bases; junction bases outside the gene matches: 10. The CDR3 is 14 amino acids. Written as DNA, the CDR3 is TGCAGTGCCTCGCGGGGGGTCCTAACCAATGAGCAGTTCTTC. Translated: CSASRGVLTNEQFF.

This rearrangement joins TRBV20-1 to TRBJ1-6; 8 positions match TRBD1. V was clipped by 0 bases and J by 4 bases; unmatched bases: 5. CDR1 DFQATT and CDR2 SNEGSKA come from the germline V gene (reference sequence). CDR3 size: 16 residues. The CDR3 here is CSARDTGGSYNSPLHF. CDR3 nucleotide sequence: TGCAGTGCTAGAGATACAGGGGGTAGTTATAATTCACCCCTCCACTTT.

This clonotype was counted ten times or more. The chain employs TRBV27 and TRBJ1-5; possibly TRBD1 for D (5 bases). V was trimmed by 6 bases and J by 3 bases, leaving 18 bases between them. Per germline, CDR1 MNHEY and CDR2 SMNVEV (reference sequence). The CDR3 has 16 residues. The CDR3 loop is CASSAFAGANNQPQHF. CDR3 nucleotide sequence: TGTGCCAGCAGCGCGTTCGCCGGGGCCAACAATCAGCCCCAGCATTTT.

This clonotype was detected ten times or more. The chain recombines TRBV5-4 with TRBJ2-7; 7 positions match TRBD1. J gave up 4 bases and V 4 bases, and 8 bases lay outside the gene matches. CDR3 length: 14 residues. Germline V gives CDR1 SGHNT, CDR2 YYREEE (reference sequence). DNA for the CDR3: TGTGCCAGCAGCCCGGTCGACAGGGTATACGAGCAGTACTTC. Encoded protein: CASSPVDRVYEQYF. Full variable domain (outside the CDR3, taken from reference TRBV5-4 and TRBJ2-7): ETGVTQSPTHLIKTRGQQVTLRCSSQSGHNTVSWYQQALGQGPQFIFQYYREEENGRGNFPPRFSGLQFPNYSSELNVNALELDDSALYLCASSPVDRVYEQYFGPGTRLTVT.

The CDR3 coding sequence is TGTGCCAGTCGGTCTGGGGGGACGTTGAACACTGAAGCTTTCTTT. This encodes CASRSGGTLNTEAFF. V gene TRBV19 combines with J gene TRBJ1-1; tentative D call: TRBD1 (5 bases). CDR3 length: 15 amino acids. V lost 8 bases and J lost 0, with 16 bases in between. Germline V gives CDR1 LNHDA, CDR2 SQIVND (reference sequence).

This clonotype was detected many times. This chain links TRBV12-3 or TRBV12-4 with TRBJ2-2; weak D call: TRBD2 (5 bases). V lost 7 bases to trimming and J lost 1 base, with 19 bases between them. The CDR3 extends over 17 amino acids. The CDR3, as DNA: TGTGCCAGCACCCGTCACGGCCAGCGGAGGAACACCGGGGAGCTGTTTTTT. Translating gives CASTRHGQRRNTGELFF.

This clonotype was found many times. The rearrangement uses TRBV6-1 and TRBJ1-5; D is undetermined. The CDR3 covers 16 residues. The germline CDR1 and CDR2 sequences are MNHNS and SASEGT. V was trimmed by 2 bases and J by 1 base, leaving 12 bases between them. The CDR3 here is CASSERRWESNQPQHF. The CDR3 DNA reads TGTGCCAGCAGTGAAAGAAGGTGGGAGAGCAATCAGCCCCAGCATTTT.

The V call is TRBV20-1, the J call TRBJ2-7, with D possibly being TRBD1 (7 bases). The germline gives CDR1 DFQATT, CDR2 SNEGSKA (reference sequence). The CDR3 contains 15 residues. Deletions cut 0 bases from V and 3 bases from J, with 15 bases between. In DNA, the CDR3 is TGCAGTGCTAGAGAGCCGGAGGGGGCCCTCTACGAGCAGTACTTC. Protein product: CSAREPEGALYEQYF.

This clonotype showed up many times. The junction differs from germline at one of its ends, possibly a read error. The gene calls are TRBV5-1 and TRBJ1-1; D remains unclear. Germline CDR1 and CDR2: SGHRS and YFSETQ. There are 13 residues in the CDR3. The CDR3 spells CASSPDWNTEAFF. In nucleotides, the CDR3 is TGTGCCAGCAGCCCGGACTGGAACACTGAAGCTTTCTTT.